A single sample gave rise to the 7 T cell receptor beta chains below, sequenced in a study of T cells in Graves' hyperthyroidism and ophthalmopathy. TCR beta CDR3 regions were amplified from RNA transcripts. A set of HTBI primers served as the primers for a first-round RT-PCR of the TCR CDR3. TCRdb re-derived calls from the multiplex PCR reads in MiXCR, one entry per CDR3 protein. The sample carries fewer than 250,000 distinct CDR3 sequences, approximately 23% recorded once. The sample taken for sequencing was blood. These receptors originate from a woman aged 40 to 50 with Graves' ophthalmopathy.

This clonotype was observed at least ten times. This chain links TRBV27 with TRBJ2-3, with 8 bases lining up with TRBD2. Germline trimming cut 3 bases from V and 2 bases from J; bases unmatched to any gene: 7. This CDR3 has 16 residues. Germline CDR1 and CDR2: MNHEY and SMNVEV (reference sequence). The CDR3 DNA sequence: TGTGCCAGCAGTTTCTATAGCGGGGTTCTCACAGATACGCAGTATTTT. Protein product: CASSFYSGVLTDTQYF.

V is TRBV20-1 and J is TRBJ2-5, with 7 positions matching TRBD2. This CDR3 contains 15 residues. Germline CDR1 reads DFQATT; CDR2 reads SNEGSKA (reference sequence). The J segment lost 1 base and the V segment lost 0 bases, leaving 5 bases of the junction unmatched. CDR3 sequence (DNA): TGCAGTGCTAGAGATGACGGGGGGACCCAAGAGACCCAGTACTTC. It specifies CSARDDGGTQETQYF.

This clonotype was seen repeatedly, ten times or more. J is TRBJ1-6 and V is TRBV4-1, with a tentative D call TRBD1 (6 bases). CDR1 is MGHRA, CDR2 YSYEKL, per germline. The length of the CDR3 is 14 residues. The V and J ends lost 4 bases and 7 bases respectively, with 11 bases between them. The DNA of the CDR3 is TGCGCCAGCAGCCGACTCCAGGGGAATTCACCCCTCCACTTT. It codes for CASSRLQGNSPLHF.

The table lists this clonotype with many counts. The chain employs TRBV20-1 and TRBJ2-5; 7 bases agree with TRBD1. V lost 0 bases, J lost 5 bases, and 9 bases stayed unmatched. This CDR3 comprises 15 residues. Germline lookup yields CDR1 DFQATT and CDR2 SNEGSKA (reference sequence). CDR3 sequence: CSARDQDRVRETQYF. For the CDR3, the DNA is TGCAGTGCTAGAGATCAAGACAGGGTTCGGGAGACCCAGTACTTC.

This clonotype was observed at least ten times. This chain connects TRBV5-1 to TRBJ1-2, with TRBD1 matching 9 bases. Germline-derived CDR1 and CDR2 are SGHRS and YFSETQ. The CDR3 spans 16 residues. The V and J ends lost 3 bases and 2 bases, in that order; junction bases with no gene match: 8. The CDR3 nucleotides read TGCGCCAGCAGCTCAGGGACAGGGACGGAGAACTATGGCTACACCTTC. Its translation is CASSSGTGTENYGYTF.

This clonotype occurred many times. This rearrangement joins TRBV19 to TRBJ1-5, with TRBD1 as a possible D gene (6 bases). Germline loops: CDR1 LNHDA, CDR2 SQIVND (reference sequence). The CDR3 has 15 residues. With 7 bases removed from V and 1 base from J, the gap between germline ends came to 14 bases. The CDR3 is CASTRLGGSNQPQHF. The CDR3 DNA follows: TGTGCCAGTACCCGATTAGGGGGAAGCAATCAGCCCCAGCATTTT. Drawing the rest from reference TRBV19 and TRBJ1-5, the complete variable domain is DGGITQSPKYLFRKEGQNVTLSCEQNLNHDAMYWYRQDPGQGLRLIYYSQIVNDFQKGDIAEGYSVSREKKESFPLTVTSAQKNPTAFYLCASTRLGGSNQPQHFGDGTRLSIL.

This clonotype was counted at least ten times. The chain has TRBV7-2 and TRBJ2-7; 10 bases match TRBD2. Germline V lookup: CDR1 SGHTA, CDR2 FQGNSA. There are 14 residues in the CDR3. V shed 2 bases, J shed 4 bases, and the junction held 2 bases outside the gene matches. CDR3 region: CASSLSGRGYEQYF. The CDR3 DNA is TGTGCCAGCAGCTTAAGCGGGAGGGGTTACGAGCAGTACTTC.